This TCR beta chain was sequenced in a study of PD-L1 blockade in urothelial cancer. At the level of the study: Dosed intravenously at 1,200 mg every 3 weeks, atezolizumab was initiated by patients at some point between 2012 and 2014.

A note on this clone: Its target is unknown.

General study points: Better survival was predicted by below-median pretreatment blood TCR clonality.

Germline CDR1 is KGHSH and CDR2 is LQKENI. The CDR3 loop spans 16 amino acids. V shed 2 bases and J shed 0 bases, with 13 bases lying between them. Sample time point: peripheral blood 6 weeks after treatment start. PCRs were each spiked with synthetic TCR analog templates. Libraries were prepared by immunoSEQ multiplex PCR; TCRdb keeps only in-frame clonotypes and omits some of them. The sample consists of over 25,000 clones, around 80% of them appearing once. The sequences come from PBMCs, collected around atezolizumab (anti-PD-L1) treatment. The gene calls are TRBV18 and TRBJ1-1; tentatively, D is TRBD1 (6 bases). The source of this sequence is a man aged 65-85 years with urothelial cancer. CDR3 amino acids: CASSPWRTDLNTEAFF. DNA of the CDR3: TGTGCCAGCTCACCATGGCGGACAGACTTGAACACTGAAGCTTTCTTT.